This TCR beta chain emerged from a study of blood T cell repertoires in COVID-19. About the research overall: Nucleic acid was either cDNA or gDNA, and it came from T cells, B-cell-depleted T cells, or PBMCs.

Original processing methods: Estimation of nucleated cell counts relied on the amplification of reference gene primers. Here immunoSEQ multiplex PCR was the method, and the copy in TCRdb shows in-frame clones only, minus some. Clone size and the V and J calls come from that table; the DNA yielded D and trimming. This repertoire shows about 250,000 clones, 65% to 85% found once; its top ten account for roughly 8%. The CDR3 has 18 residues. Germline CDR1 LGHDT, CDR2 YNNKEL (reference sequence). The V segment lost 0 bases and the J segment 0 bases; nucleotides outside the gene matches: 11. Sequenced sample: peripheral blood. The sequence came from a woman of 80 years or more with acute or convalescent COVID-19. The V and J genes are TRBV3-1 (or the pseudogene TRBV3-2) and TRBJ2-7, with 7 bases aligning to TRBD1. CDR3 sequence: CASSQDFLLNRGSYEQYF. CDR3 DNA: TGTGCCAGCAGCCAAGATTTCCTGCTCAACAGGGGCTCCTACGAGCAGTACTTC.